The source of this T cell receptor (beta chain) is a study of blood T cell repertoires in COVID-19. This clone is a singleton in its sample. Participant ages covered about 18 to 95 years across about two dozen US areas. Original handling: Amplification from reference gene primers served as the basis for estimated nucleated cell counts. Data came from immunoSEQ multiplex PCR; TCRdb stores just in-frame clones and leaves some out. The DNA was the basis for D and trimming; V, J and clone size are from that table. The sample consists of about 280,000 clones, roughly 80% of them appearing once. The V gene's germline CDR1 is LGHNA and CDR2 YNFKEQ. V lost 0 bases, J lost 4 bases, and 1 base stayed unmatched. This CDR3 comprises 15 residues.

The chain carries TRBV4-2 and TRBJ2-3; 10 positions agree with TRBD2. This receptor was taken from a man aged 35 to 55 who had been exposed to COVID-19. Sequences were obtained from PBMCs or T cells enriched from blood (not recorded which). CDR3 loop: CASSQDSGRSDTQYF. The CDR3 coding sequence is TGTGCCAGCAGCCAAGATAGCGGGAGGTCAGATACGCAGTATTTT.